This is a list of T cell receptor beta chains from one sample in a study of shared clonotypes between healthy human individuals. Clones were sequenced by immunoSEQ multiplex PCR, and TCRdb holds only the in-frame ones, with some missing. The profile shows approximately 640,000 clones, 80% to 95% of them singletons. Sequencing was performed on memory CD8+ T cells from PBMCs. The receptors stem from a man between 18 and 29 years old in good health. Some clones in this sample may be carry-over from other donors' samples. Each CDR3 is given with its conserved first and last residue.

V gene | CDR3 protein
TRBV11-2 | CASSLGGESYEQYF
TRBV7-7 | CASSARGRPGNTIYF
TRBV27 | CASSSSSSSYEQYF
TRBV6-1 | CASRRIRGAYNEQFF
TRBV11-1 | CASSPGGVGEGLSYEQYF
TRBV27 | CASGLAIYEQYF
TRBV27 | CASSPQGPSGSHNEQFF
TRBV27 | CASSSRLSWETQYF
TRBV28 | CASSPLQGRYNEQFF
TRBV19 | CASSPDGAGAGGYTF
TRBV9 | CASSPPRSTDTQYF
TRBV19 | CASSIDSSSNQPQHF
TRBV7-8 | CASSLSRGSGWGTDTQYF
TRBV11-2 | CASSLAGSYNEQFF
TRBV27 | CASKWGGRTEAFF
TRBV5-4 | CASRNRTGASYGYTF
TRBV13 | CASSPARGHLWIHEQYF
TRBV4-1 | CASSLSGAPLREQYF
TRBV28 | CASSYWGEDTGELFF
TRBV6-1 | CASGRSSYEQYF
TRBV4-1 | CASSQGEGFGNSPLHF
TRBV27 | CASSPPPTSVLKDNEQFF
TRBV5-1 | CASSPGAGRNTEAFF
TRBV27 | CASSNTDTQYF
TRBV7-8 | CASSPTLAEEKLFF
TRBV5-6 | CASSLAAAYEQYF
TRBV7-2 | CASTDRGGYTF
TRBV5-1 | CASSPIDSGNNEQFF
TRBV19 | CASSPLEDRGRRAATNEKLFF
TRBV7-9 | CASSWGLAGGATQYF
TRBV7-9 | CASSQLNQGSHYGYTF
TRBV11-2 | CASSLDLIAGVGNEQFF
TRBV27 | CASSLTGQGRIKNIQYF
TRBV4-3 | CASSHDQVLGAGQPQHF
TRBV11-2 | CASSLYNRDSYEQYF
TRBV28 | CASSPSWDRTEAFF
TRBV15 | CATSRAELPSYEQYF
TRBV10-3 | CAISEAQGASSYEQYF
TRBV27 | CASSLGGRTYNEQFF
TRBV9 | CASTPDTSTDTQYF
TRBV9 | CASSSNTGELFF
TRBV28 | CASSSARDFYEQYF
TRBV9 | CASSDSPDVPRTGELFF
TRBV6-5 | CASSYWGRGNEKLFF
TRBV11-2 | CASSPRPGQGRGNTIYF
TRBV2 | CASSEGVGGGETQYF
TRBV11-2 | CASSLGTTYEQYF
TRBV5-1 | CASSLGLAGLTDTQYF
TRBV28 | CASSLSPSTTYEQYF
TRBV7-9 | CASSPAGAIPSGNTIYF
TRBV7-9 | CASSLLAGHYEQYF
TRBV2 | CASSEGSGASYEQYF
TRBV28 | CASFAPGTEAFF
TRBV6-1 | CASRVRNYNEQFF
TRBV4-1 | CASSHVGLASTYEQYF
TRBV28 | CASRGGTSVLYEQYF
TRBV11-2 | CASSLVPGNTIYF
TRBV10-2 | CASGGRANTEAFF
TRBV10-3 | CAISGTAPYEQYF